These T cell receptor beta chains were read from a single sample in a study of T cells in Graves' hyperthyroidism and ophthalmopathy. A single record per CDR3 protein comes from TCRdb applying MiXCR to the multiplex PCR reads. The sample carries approximately 640,000 distinct CDR3 sequences, about 45% recorded once. The source material was peripheral blood or thyroid tissue (not recorded which). These receptor sequences come from an adult man with Graves' disease, either hyperthyroidism or ophthalmopathy (not recorded which). Both conserved end residues are part of each CDR3. A D gene is named only where the DNA matches it firmly. Some rows have no size entry. The others give once, few or many, or a class for an expanded clone.

V	D	size	J	DNA	CDR3
TRBV6-5	-	-	TRBJ1-2	TGTGCCAGCAGTTTCGCGCGGGAGGGCGACGATGGCTACACCTTC	CASSFAREGDDGYTF
TRBV2	-	-	TRBJ1-2	TGTGCCACCAGTGGAACGACAGGCTTCTATCGCTACACCTTC	CATSGTTGFYRYTF
TRBV7-9	TRBD1	few	TRBJ1-5	TGTGCCAGCAGCTCTATGGGAGACAGGGACAATCAGCCCCAGCATTTT	CASSSMGDRDNQPQHF
TRBV9	-	many	TRBJ1-1	TGTGCCAGCAGCGTGGGGTCATTGGGGAACACTGAAGCTTTCTTT	CASSVGSLGNTEAFF
TRBV7-2	-	medium-sized	TRBJ1-2	TGTGCCAGCAGCCCTCAGGGTGTGGGGCCTTATGGCTACACCTTC	CASSPQGVGPYGYTF
TRBV5-4	-	-	TRBJ2-5	TGTGCCAGCAACCACCCGGGGGAGCCATGGACCCAGTACTTC	CASNHPGEPWTQYF
TRBV9	TRBD1	few	TRBJ2-7	TGTGCCAGCAGCGTAGGGCAGGGGGTGGACGAGCAGTACTTC	CASSVGQGVDEQYF
TRBV10-3	-	-	TRBJ2-7	TGTGCCAGCAGCCTCAACTCAGCGCCCACCTACGAGCAGTACTTC	CASSLNSAPTYEQYF
TRBV10-2	-	-	TRBJ1-4	TGCGCCAGCAGTGAGAAGAGGGAGCCTGAAAAACTGTTTTTT	CASSEKREPEKLFF
TRBV15	-	many	TRBJ2-7	TGTGCCACCAGCAGTGCTCGCTCCTACGAGCAGTACTTC	CATSSARSYEQYF
TRBV20-1	-	-	TRBJ2-5	TGCAGTGCTCCAACCGGGCAGACCCAGTACTTC	CSAPTGQTQYF
TRBV29-1	-	-	TRBJ1-1	TGCAGCGTATCGACAGCGGGCACTGAAGCTTTCTTT	CSVSTAGTEAFF
TRBV12-3/TRBV12-4	-	-	TRBJ1-1	TGTGCCAGCAGTACGAGGGGGGGAGACGCTGAAGCTTTCTTT	CASSTRGGDAEAFF
TRBV7-9	-	-	TRBJ2-7	TGTGCCAGCGGTTCGAACACCGGGGACTACGAGCAGTACTTC	CASGSNTGDYEQYF
TRBV6-5	-	-	TRBJ2-2	TGTGCCAGCAGTTACCCCCTGGCAGGGACCGGGGAGCTGTTTTTT	CASSYPLAGTGELFF
TRBV20-1	-	-	TRBJ1-5	TGCAGCGCCCAGGGCCACAATCAGCCCCAGCATTTT	CSAQGHNQPQHF
TRBV7-9	TRBD1	few	TRBJ1-4	TGTGCCAGCAGCTTCGACCTCAGGGGGGCTAATGAAAAACTGTTTTTT	CASSFDLRGANEKLFF
TRBV7-9	TRBD1	few	TRBJ1-1	TGTGCCAGCAGCCCCACCACAGGGGCAGGCACTGAAGCTTTCTTT	CASSPTTGAGTEAFF
TRBV19	TRBD1	many	TRBJ2-7	TGTGCCAGTAGTATTGACAGGGGCTACGAGCAGTACTTC	CASSIDRGYEQYF
TRBV6-1	-	-	TRBJ1-1	TGTGCCAGCACACATCGGCTGAACACTGAAGCTTTCTTT	CASTHRLNTEAFF
TRBV7-9	TRBD1	-	TRBJ1-1	TGTGCCAGCAGCTTAAGGACAGGGGGCCAAACTGAAGCTTTCTTT	CASSLRTGGQTEAFF
TRBV7-2	-	-	TRBJ2-7	TGTGCCAGCAGCTTTGACTATGGCGAGCAGTACTTC	CASSFDYGEQYF
TRBV9	-	-	TRBJ1-4	TGTGCCAGCAGTTTAGCAGATTCAGGGTCCCCGAATGAAAAACTGTTTTTT	CASSLADSGSPNEKLFF
TRBV7-9	TRBD2	few	TRBJ2-7	TGTGCCAGCAGCTTCAGCGGGGTCCCCTACGAGCAGTACTTC	CASSFSGVPYEQYF
TRBV5-1	TRBD1	-	TRBJ1-4	TGCGCCAGCAGCCAAGGGACAGGGGCAACTAATGAAAAACTGTTTTTT	CASSQGTGATNEKLFF
TRBV7-9	-	few	TRBJ2-3	TGTGCCAGCAGCTTAGTGGACGCAGATACGCAGTATTTT	CASSLVDADTQYF
TRBV2	-	many	TRBJ2-5	TGTGCCAGCAGGCAGGGGGGAGAGACCCAGTACTTC	CASRQGGETQYF
TRBV2	-	-	TRBJ1-1	TGTGCCAGCAGTGAAGCGCAAGGGGCGAAGGGCACTGAAGCTTTCTTT	CASSEAQGAKGTEAFF
TRBV5-1	-	-	TRBJ1-6	TGCGCCAGCAGCTTGGTGGGGGAACCGGGGTATAATTCACCCCTCCACTTT	CASSLVGEPGYNSPLHF
TRBV7-8	-	few	TRBJ1-1	TGTGCCAGCAGCGACCATATGGGCCCCCCGAACACTGAAGCTTTCTTT	CASSDHMGPPNTEAFF
TRBV7-9	-	-	TRBJ2-5	TGTGCCAGCAGCTACCGGGGCCTCCAAGAGACCCAGTACTTC	CASSYRGLQETQYF
TRBV7-6	-	many	TRBJ1-6	TGTGCCAGCAGCTTACAATATAATTCACCCCTCCACTTT	CASSLQYNSPLHF
TRBV25-1	TRBD2	-	TRBJ2-7	TGTGCCAGCAGTTTCCCCGGGGGGGCGGGAGAAGGTGAGCAGTACTTC	CASSFPGGAGEGEQYF
TRBV7-2	TRBD1	few	TRBJ1-5	TGTGCCTGGAGTATGGGACAGTGGCATCAGCCCCAGCATTTT	CAWSMGQWHQPQHF
TRBV5-1	-	many	TRBJ1-6	TGCGCCAGCAGCTTGGAGGGTAGTTCACCCCTCCACTTT	CASSLEGSSPLHF
TRBV30	-	-	TRBJ1-3	TGTGCCTGGAGCCGGACCGACGGAAACACCATATATTTT	CAWSRTDGNTIYF
TRBV7-9	TRBD1	few	TRBJ1-1	TGTGCCAGCAGCTTAGTCCGCCAGGGGGTGACTGAAGCTTTCTTT	CASSLVRQGVTEAFF
TRBV15	-	-	TRBJ1-4	TGTGCCACCAGCAGGACAGCGGGGAGCCCTAATGAAAAACTGTTTTTT	CATSRTAGSPNEKLFF
TRBV2	-	-	TRBJ1-5	TGTGCCAGCTCACCGGCCGAGAGGGCACGGCAGCCCCAGCATTTT	CASSPAERARQPQHF
TRBV7-9	-	many	TRBJ2-2	TGTGCCAGCAGCTGGGCAGGGACCGGGGAGCTGTTTTTT	CASSWAGTGELFF
TRBV14	TRBD2	-	TRBJ2-7	TGTGCCAGCAGTGAGCGGGGGTTGTACGAGCAGTACTTC	CASSERGLYEQYF
TRBV25-1	-	-	TRBJ1-4	TGTGCCAGCAGTCTTCGGACAGCGCCCCGCGATAATGAAAAACTGTTTTTT	CASSLRTAPRDNEKLFF
TRBV10-3	-	few	TRBJ1-5	TGTGCCAGCAGTGGCTACAAAGGAGGCAATCAGCCCCAGCATTTT	CASSGYKGGNQPQHF
TRBV25-1	-	many	TRBJ2-5	TGTGCCAGCAGTGAATTCAGGAAAGAGACCCAGTACTTC	CASSEFRKETQYF
TRBV6-1	-	many	TRBJ1-4	TGTGCCAGCAGTGATCCTGGGGGAAAACTGTTTTTT	CASSDPGGKLFF
TRBV7-9	TRBD1	many	TRBJ1-1	TGTGCCAGCAGCACAGGACAGGGCGGCACTGAAGCTTTCTTT	CASSTGQGGTEAFF
TRBV9	-	-	TRBJ1-6	TGTGCCAGCAGGATCTACAGCAACAATTCACCCCTCCACTTT	CASRIYSNNSPLHF
TRBV2	TRBD1	-	TRBJ2-5	TGTGCCAGCATCGGGACAGGGGGCGCGGAGACCCAGTACTTC	CASIGTGGAETQYF
TRBV2	-	-	TRBJ1-4	TGTGCCAGCAGTCGTACAGGGCCTAATGAAAAACTGTTTTTT	CASSRTGPNEKLFF
TRBV7-2	TRBD2	-	TRBJ2-5	TGTGCCAGCAGCCCCCGCGGGGGGTACCAAGAGACCCAGTACTTC	CASSPRGGYQETQYF
TRBV20-1	-	-	TRBJ2-7	TGCAGTGCTAGAGACAGTGGAGAAGAGTACTTC	CSARDSGEEYF
TRBV29-1	-	-	TRBJ2-5	TGCAGCGTTGAAGTCGGCCAAGAGACCCAGTACTTC	CSVEVGQETQYF
TRBV7-2	-	many	TRBJ2-7	TGTGCCAGCAGCTTAGCCAGAAACTACGAGCAGTACTTC	CASSLARNYEQYF
TRBV20-1	TRBD1	-	TRBJ2-7	TGCAGTGTGCGGACAGGGAACGTGGGAACCTACGAGCAGTACTTC	CSVRTGNVGTYEQYF
TRBV5-1	TRBD1	many	TRBJ1-1	TGCGCCAGCAGCTCGGGACAGGGCGGCACTGAAGCTTTCTTT	CASSSGQGGTEAFF
TRBV19	TRBD1	-	TRBJ1-5	TGTGCCAGTAGAAGGACAGGGGCCGGCAATCAGCCCCAGCATTTT	CASRRTGAGNQPQHF
TRBV7-9	-	-	TRBJ2-7	TGTGCTAGCAGCTTAGGCCCTTCCTACGTGCAGTACTTC	CASSLGPSYVQYF
TRBV29-1	-	many	TRBJ1-2	TGCAGCGTTTCGGGGGGGCTTGACAGCTATGGCTACACCTTC	CSVSGGLDSYGYTF